The next 22 T cell receptor beta chains were all read from a single sample in a study of regulatory T cells in long-lasting Graves disease. Construction of the TCR beta libraries employed iRepertoire HTBI primers in conjunction with Arm-PCR of CDR3 regions. One entry per CDR3 protein results from TCRdb running MiXCR on the multiplex PCR reads. In the table there are about 440,000 distinct CDR3 sequences, 16% of which are singletons. Time point noted: newly diagnosed GD, antithyroid drugs for less than 3 months. PBMCs provided the RNA from which the TCR library was made. These data were also reused for a study on T cells in Graves' hyperthyroidism and ophthalmopathy.

Specimen: peripheral blood mononuclear cells (PBMCs), collected at new diagnosis, from a patient treated with antithyroid drugs. These receptors all come from a woman aged 25 to 39 with Graves disease.

CDR3: CASSLPGDSYEQYF. The CDR3 DNA is TGTGCCAGCAGCTTGCCAGGGGACTCCTACGAGCAGTACTTC. V and J are TRBV5-5 and TRBJ2-7, with a tentative D call TRBD1 (6 bases). The CDR3 covers 14 residues. CDR1 SGHKS and CDR2 YYEKEE come from the germline V gene (reference sequence). V shed 1 base and J shed 0 bases, with 8 bases lying between them.

Remarks on this clonotype: The CDR3 ends on some other residue instead of the conserved phenylalanine or tryptophan, so this is likely a read error. The chain links TRBV27 to TRBJ2-6, with 8 bases lining up with TRBD1. Germline CDR1 reads MNHEY; CDR2 reads SMNVEV (reference sequence). The length of the CDR3 is 18 residues. Trimming removed 6 bases from V and 0 bases from J; junction bases left unmatched: 10. CDR3 sequence reads: CASSPPGQVHSGANVLTL. CDR3 in DNA: TGTGCCAGCAGCCCTCCGGGACAGGTTCACTCTGGGGCCAACGTCCTGACTCTC.

Here the CDR3 DNA reads TGCGCCAGCAGCCTACGAGGGGGAGGCGACTATGGCTACACCTTC. Its translation: CASSLRGGGDYGYTF. The rearrangement uses TRBV4-1 and TRBJ1-2; the D gene is possibly TRBD1 (6 bases). V lost 4 bases and J lost 3, with 15 bases in between. Germline V gives CDR1 MGHRA, CDR2 YSYEKL. This CDR3 is built from 15 residues.

This clonotype was counted ten times or more. The rearrangement joins TRBV6-1 to TRBJ1-1; tentatively, D is TRBD1 (5 bases). Germline V gene sequence: CDR1 MNHNS, CDR2 SASEGT. The CDR3 totals 15 residues. Between the trimmed V and J ends, which lost 7 bases and 1 base, there was a span of 16 bases. The CDR3: CASKKSRAENTEAFF. The DNA of the CDR3 is TGTGCCAGCAAAAAATCCAGGGCGGAGAACACTGAAGCTTTCTTT.

The chain uses TRBV18 and TRBJ2-1; 10 nucleotides agree with TRBD2. The CDR3 has 15 residues. Germline V gene lookup returns CDR1 KGHSH and CDR2 LQKENI. The V gene end was trimmed by 4 bases and the J gene end by 5 bases; junction bases not matched to a gene: 5. The CDR3: CASSQSLAGHNEQFF. The CDR3 DNA reads TGTGCCAGCTCACAGTCACTAGCGGGACACAATGAGCAGTTCTTC.

There are many counts of this clonotype. The chain carries TRBV6-2 or TRBV6-3 and TRBJ2-1, with TRBD1 matching over 12 bases. Trimming removed 5 bases from V and 7 bases from J; junction bases left unmatched: 6. This CDR3 contains 15 residues. The V gene's germline CDR1 is MNHEY and CDR2 SVGEGT. CDR3 in DNA: TGTGCCAGCAGTCCTTCGGGACAGGGGGCAAATGAGCAGTTCTTC. Translation gives CASSPSGQGANEQFF.

The chain combines TRBV30 with TRBJ1-2; no firm D call. The ends were cut back, 3 bases at V and 2 bases at J, with 7 bases in the middle. The CDR3 totals 12 residues. The germline gives CDR1 GTSNPN, CDR2 SVGIG (reference sequence). The CDR3 loop reads CAWRSENYGYTF. CDR3 in DNA: TGTGCCTGGAGGTCAGAAAACTATGGCTACACCTTC.

This chain uses TRBV5-4 with TRBJ1-1; D remains ambiguous. The V end lost 5 bases, the J end lost 3 bases, and 14 bases lay between the germline ends. The CDR3 runs 14 residues. The V gene's germline CDR1 is SGHNT and CDR2 YYREEE (reference sequence). The CDR3 loop reads CASSPREPDTEAFF. The CDR3, as DNA: TGTGCCAGCAGTCCCCGGGAGCCAGACACTGAAGCTTTCTTT.

Many counts were recorded for this clonotype. CDR3 sequence (DNA): TGTGCCAGCAGTTTACCCATTGACAGGGTTTGGTACGAGCAGTACTTC. As protein: CASSLPIDRVWYEQYF. The chain links TRBV28 to TRBJ2-7; TRBD1 agrees at 7 bases. The CDR3 contains 16 residues. With 2 bases clipped from V and 4 bases from J, the junction kept 11 bases outside the gene matches. Germline CDR1 reads MDHEN; CDR2 reads SYDVKM.

On this clonotype itself: The germline gene is not matched at one end of the junction; a read error may be the cause. The chain recombines TRBV28 with TRBJ1-1; no clear D. This CDR3 has 18 residues. Germline CDR1 is MDHEN and CDR2 is SYDVKM. CDR3 nucleotide sequence: TGTGCCAGCAGTTTCCCAACCGGTCCCCGGAAATCATGGACTGGAGCTTTCTTT. Its translation is CASSFPTGPRKSWTGAFF.

This clonotype has just a few counts. The V gene is TRBV28, the J gene TRBJ1-2; D gene ambiguous. This CDR3 contains 14 residues. The V gene lost 3 bases and the J gene lost 4 bases, with 12 bases spanning the gap. Germline CDR1 MDHEN, CDR2 SYDVKM. DNA for the CDR3: TGTGCCAGCAGTTTGTCCAACCGGGCCTATGGCTACACCTTC. This encodes CASSLSNRAYGYTF.

The chain couples TRBV29-1 to TRBJ1-2; D remains unclear. The CDR3 has 14 residues. The ends were cut back, 0 bases at V and 2 bases at J, with 10 bases in the middle. The V gene's germline CDR1 is SQVTM and CDR2 ANQGSEA. CDR3 residues: CSVEDLGENYGYTF. DNA of the CDR3: TGCAGCGTTGAAGATTTAGGAGAGAACTATGGCTACACCTTC. Full variable domain (outside the CDR3, taken from reference TRBV29-1 and TRBJ1-2): SAVISQKPSRDICQRGTSLTIQCQVDSQVTMMFWYRQQPGQSLTLIATANQGSEATYESGFVIDKFPISRPNLTFSTLTVSNMSPEDSSIYLCSVEDLGENYGYTFGSGTRLTVV.

This clonotype was counted at least ten times. J is TRBJ2-3 and V is TRBV2; the D is unclear. Germline V gene sequence: CDR1 SNHLY, CDR2 FYNNEI. Between the trimmed V and J ends, which lost 0 bases and 6 bases, there was a span of 4 bases. The CDR3 is 12 residues long. The CDR3 region is CASSEAEDTQYF. In DNA, the CDR3 is TGTGCCAGCAGTGAAGCGGAGGATACGCAGTATTTT.

A few counts support this clonotype. CDR3 in DNA: TGCGCCAGCAGCCAAGGGTGGGCAACTAATGAAAAACTGTTTTTT. It codes for CASSQGWATNEKLFF. The chain joins TRBV4-3 to TRBJ1-4; D is unclear. The CDR3 runs 15 residues. From germline, CDR1 is LGHNA and CDR2 YSLEER. V shed 1 base and J shed 0 bases, with 6 bases lying between them.

The rearrangement uses TRBV7-9 and TRBJ2-7; possible D gene TRBD2, 6 bases. Trimming took 4 bases from V and 9 from J, leaving 19 bases between them. This CDR3 has 14 residues. The germline CDR1 and CDR2 sequences are SEHNR and FQNEAQ (reference sequence). This CDR3 is CASSSVGGVNVQYF. The CDR3 DNA sequence: TGTGCCAGCAGCTCAGTCGGGGGAGTGAACGTGCAGTACTTC.

This clonotype was seen many times. The rearrangement links TRBV5-1 to TRBJ1-2, with D tentatively TRBD1 (5 bases). V was trimmed by 2 bases and J by 6 bases, leaving 11 bases between them. The CDR3 extends over 13 amino acids. Germline V lookup: CDR1 SGHRS, CDR2 YFSETQ. In nucleotides, the CDR3 is TGCGCCAGCAGCTTTGGGGACGGCAATGGCTACACCTTC. This codes for CASSFGDGNGYTF.

This clonotype has ten or more counts. Written as DNA, the CDR3 is TGTGCCAGCAGGGACTTCCGTCACCAGCCCCAGCATTTT. Translation: CASRDFRHQPQHF. The chain links TRBV28 to TRBJ1-5; D ambiguous. The CDR3 has 13 amino acids. The V gene lost 6 bases and the J gene lost 7 bases, with 13 bases spanning the gap. Germline assignment: CDR1 MDHEN and CDR2 SYDVKM.

In its sample, this clonotype was seen a few times. The chain uses TRBV15 and TRBJ1-1, with a possible D match to TRBD1 (6 bases). Germline assignment: CDR1 LNHNV and CDR2 YYDKDF (reference sequence). CDR3 length equals 15 residues. Trimming took off 5 bases at V and 4 bases at J, with 17 bases between the two ends. CDR3 residues: CATSSPEQGRTEAFF. In nucleotides, the CDR3 is TGTGCCACCAGCTCCCCCGAGCAGGGGCGCACTGAAGCTTTCTTT. The full variable domain, with the rest looked up from reference TRBV15 and TRBJ1-1, is DAMVIQNPRYQVTQFGKPVTLSCSQTLNHNVMYWYQQKSSQAPKLLFHYYDKDFNNEADTPDNFQSRRPNTSFCFLDIRSPGLGDTAMYLCATSSPEQGRTEAFFGQGTRLTVV.

This clonotype was detected only a few times. The genes are TRBV5-5 and TRBJ2-3, with D unclear. Trimming shortened V by 3 bases and J by 0 bases, and 11 bases separated the two germline ends. Germline V gene data show CDR1 as SGHKS and CDR2 as YYEKEE (reference sequence). The CDR3 spans 15 residues. The DNA of the CDR3 is TGTGCCAGCAGCTCGCTAAATGACAGCACAGATACGCAGTATTTT. This encodes CASSSLNDSTDTQYF.

With regard to this clonotype: At one of its ends the junction is not consistent with the germline gene, which may arise from a read error. The chain carries TRBV6-4 and TRBJ1-1; TRBD1 matches at 8 bases. Germline V lookup: CDR1 MRHNA, CDR2 SNTAGT. The length of the CDR3 is 14 residues. The CDR3, as DNA: TGTGCCAGCAGTTACTCTCGGGACAGGTCCGAGGCTTTCTTT. This codes for CASSYSRDRSEAFF.

This clonotype was observed many times. This chain links TRBV15 with TRBJ2-3; 7 nucleotides agree with TRBD2. The CDR3 contains 19 residues. The V gene's germline CDR1 is LNHNV and CDR2 YYDKDF (reference sequence). Trimming removed 0 bases from V and 0 bases from J; junction bases left unmatched: 12. The CDR3 DNA sequence: TGTGCCACCAGCAGAGATCTAAGCGGGATAGTGGCTAGCACAGATACGCAGTATTTT. Its protein is CATSRDLSGIVASTDTQYF.

This clonotype was picked up many times. The chain links TRBV19 to TRBJ1-5; 7 bases map to TRBD1. The junction had 5 bases not matched to a gene; V was cut back by 9 bases and J by 3 bases. CDR1 is LNHDA, CDR2 SQIVND, per germline (reference sequence). There are 13 residues in the CDR3. The CDR3, as DNA: TGTGCCAGCCTGGGACAGTACAATCAGCCCCAGCATTTT. Its translation: CASLGQYNQPQHF.